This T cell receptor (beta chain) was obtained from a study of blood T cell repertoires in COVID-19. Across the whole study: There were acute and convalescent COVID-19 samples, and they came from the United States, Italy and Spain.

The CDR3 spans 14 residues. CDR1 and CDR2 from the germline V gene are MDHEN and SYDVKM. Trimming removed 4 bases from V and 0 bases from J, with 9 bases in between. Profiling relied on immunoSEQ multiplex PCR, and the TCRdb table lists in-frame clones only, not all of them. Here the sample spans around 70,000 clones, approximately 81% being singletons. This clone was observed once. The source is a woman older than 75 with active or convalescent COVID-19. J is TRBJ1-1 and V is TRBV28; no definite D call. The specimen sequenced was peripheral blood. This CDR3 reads CASSSPTVNTEAFF. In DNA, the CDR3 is TGTGCCAGCAGTTCCCCTACGGTGAACACTGAAGCTTTCTTT.